The entry below describes one T cell receptor beta chain. It lacks a known antigen. Nothing much larger sits one base from this clone, and base qualities are not available. To purify naive CD4+ T cells, the Miltenyi Naive CD4+ T Cell Isolation kit was used, and CD25 microbeads served to deplete Tregs. Tregs, naive and memory CD4+ T cells from tumor, blood and ipsilateral draining lymph nodes of about five breast cancer patients underwent full-length TCR alpha and beta sequencing. Tumor tissue and lymph nodes from ipsilateral axillary dissection were perfused with PBS, minced and digested with collagenase I and hyaluronidase. Sorted cell populations were confirmed by FACS to exceed 90% purity. Counted from cysteine to phenylalanine, this CDR3 has 14 amino acids. Of the read, only the CDR3 DNA is kept; its 42 bases are in frame from base 1. A distance of 6 bases separates the germline ends of V and J, which lose 0 bases and 2 bases respectively. The germline V gene supplies CDR1 SGDLS and CDR2 YYNGEE.

These data come from a study (dated by TCRdb to the mid-2010s). Some background on the complete study: The study examined whether tumor-infiltrating Tregs in breast cancer are drawn from blood Tregs or arise in situ by conversion from other CD4+ T cell subsets. General findings and caveats noted by the study authors: The validation in the larger cohort was limited to a single TCR beta V-J rearrangement instead of whole repertoires. Tumor memory CD4+ T cell TCR gene usage was found to cluster with blood and lymph node memory CD4+ cells and with lymph node naive CD4+ cells. Tumor-infiltrating Treg TCR alpha and beta sequences overlapped most with tumor naive CD4+ T cells, then with blood naive CD4+ T cells.

Full-length TCR variable regions were amplified by 5' RACE PCR using constant-region reverse primers, and then by semi-nested PCR using Nested Universal Primer A. Using the ReliaPrep RNA Cell Miniprep System, total RNA was extracted, and the SMARTer RACE 5'/3' Kit was then used to reverse transcribe the RNA into 5'RACE-ready cDNA. Full-length TCR alpha and beta libraries were barcoded with multiplex adaptors and sequenced on an Illumina MiSeq. The paper's processing steps were these. Sequencing data were pooled across the five patients for each of nine subset-tissue groups and compared by unsupervised clustering of TCR gene usage. Repertoire similarity was calculated with the Morisita-Horn index, weighting shared sequences by their contribution to each repertoire. TCRdb reprocessed the public reads (quality trimming at Q25 with fastp, clone calling with MiXCR) and kept in-frame beta chains. Rows with one shared CDR3 protein collapse into an entry with the most common genes and DNA. These V and J calls are TCRdb output, not the study's own analysis. Here the sample has tens of thousands of distinct CDR3 sequences; about 24% occur a single time. The top ten clonotypes cover approximately 3.4% of the sample.

Sequencing was carried out using tumor-infiltrating naive CD4+ T cells sorted from the breast tumor. The intended sense of this specimen's cell subset or site label: naive CD4+ T cells, CD4+CD45RA+CD25-. The chain couples TRBV9 to TRBJ1-3; a tentative D match to TRBD1 spans 5 bases. The TCR sequence derives from a female donor with breast cancer. The DNA sequence is as follows: TGTGCCAGCAGCGTAGCCAGGGCTGGAAACACCATATATTTT. This gives the protein CASSVARAGNTIYF.